This T cell receptor (beta chain) was found in a study of blood T cell repertoires in COVID-19. The germline V gene has CDR1 LNHDA and CDR2 SQIVND (reference sequence). J was trimmed by 6 bases and V by 2 bases; bases with no gene match: 7. The CDR3 length is 15 residues. This table comes from immunoSEQ multiplex PCR, and its TCRdb copy is limited to in-frame clones, with some not included. The sample shows some 190,000 clones, around 85% of them seen only once. The specimen sequenced was peripheral blood. The origin of this receptor is a woman aged 45 to 65 with acute or convalescent COVID-19. V gene TRBV19 combines with J gene TRBJ2-1, with 7 bases fitting TRBD1. The CDR3 loop is CASSILSTGANEQFF. The CDR3 nucleotides read TGTGCCAGTAGTATACTCTCCACAGGGGCCAATGAGCAGTTCTTC.